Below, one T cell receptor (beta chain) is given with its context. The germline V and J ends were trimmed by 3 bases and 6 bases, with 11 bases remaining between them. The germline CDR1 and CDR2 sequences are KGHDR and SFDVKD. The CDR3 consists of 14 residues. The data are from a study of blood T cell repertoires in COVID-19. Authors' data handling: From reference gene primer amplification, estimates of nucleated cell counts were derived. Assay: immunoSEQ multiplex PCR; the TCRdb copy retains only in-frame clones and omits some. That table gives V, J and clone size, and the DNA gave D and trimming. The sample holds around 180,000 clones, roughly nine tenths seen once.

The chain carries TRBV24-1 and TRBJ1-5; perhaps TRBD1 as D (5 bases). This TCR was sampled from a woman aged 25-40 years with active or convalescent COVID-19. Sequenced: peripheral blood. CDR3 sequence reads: CATSDPRVGQPQHF. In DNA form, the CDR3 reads TGTGCCACCAGTGATCCCAGGGTGGGTCAGCCCCAGCATTTT.